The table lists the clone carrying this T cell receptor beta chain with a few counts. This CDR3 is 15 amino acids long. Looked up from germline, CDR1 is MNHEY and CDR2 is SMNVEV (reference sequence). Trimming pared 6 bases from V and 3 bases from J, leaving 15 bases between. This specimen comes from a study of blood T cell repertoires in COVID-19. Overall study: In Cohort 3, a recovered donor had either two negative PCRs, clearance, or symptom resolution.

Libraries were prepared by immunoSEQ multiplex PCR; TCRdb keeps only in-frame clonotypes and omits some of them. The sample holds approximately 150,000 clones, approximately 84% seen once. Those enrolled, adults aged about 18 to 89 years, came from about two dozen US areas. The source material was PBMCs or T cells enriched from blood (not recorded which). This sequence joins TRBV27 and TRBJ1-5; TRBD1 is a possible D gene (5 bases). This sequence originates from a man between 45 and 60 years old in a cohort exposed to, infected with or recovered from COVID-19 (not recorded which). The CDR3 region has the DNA TGTGCCAGCAGGCCATCCGGGACTAACAATCAGCCCCAGCATTTT. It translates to CASRPSGTNNQPQHF.